This record concerns one TCR beta chain sequence. Antigen: not known. The data stem from a study of PD-1 blockade in classical Hodgkin lymphoma. The overall study: Patients were infused with nivolumab 3 mg/kg every 2 weeks. Notes on the study in general: While CD8+ TCR diversity did not rise significantly by C4D1, CD4+ TCR diversity did. Newly diagnosed patients were reported to exhibit reduced baseline TCR diversity relative to healthy donors. Possible causes of repertoire differences, disease activity or prior therapy, remain undefined.

All patients experienced relapse after autologous stem cell transplantation, and brentuximab vedotin exposure was variable. The CDR3 covers 14 residues. Per the germline V gene, CDR1 is SGHRS and CDR2 is YFSETQ. J lost 8 bases, V lost 0 bases, and 4 bases had no gene match. Assay: immunoSEQ multiplex PCR; the TCRdb copy retains only in-frame clones and omits some. This table has around 66,000 clones, 65% to 75% appearing once. This sequence was found in a human donor with classical Hodgkin lymphoma. The sequencing used peripheral blood mononuclear cells (PBMCs), collected before the second cycle of nivolumab. V usage is TRBV5-1 and J usage is TRBJ1-3, with TRBD1 matching 8 bases. CDR3 protein: CASSLGQGRDTIYF. DNA of the CDR3: TGCGCCAGCAGCTTGGGACAGGGGAGGGACACCATATATTTT.